These T cell receptor beta chains were read from a single sample in a study of T cell clones after liver transplantation. Some clones are missing from TCRdb's copy, which holds only in-frame ones; the method was immunoSEQ multiplex PCR. There are 15,000 to 20,000 clones in the sample; more than 75% occur only once, and approximately 35% lies in the top ten. Sequencing used CD8+ T cells from blood, obtained around 48 months after liver transplant. The receptors stem from a human patient who received a liver transplant. A share of the T cells may be of graft donor origin. Both conserved end residues are part of each CDR3. The order of the fields is D gene, clone size, V gene, J gene, CDR3 protein, CDR3 DNA. A D gene is named only where the DNA matches it firmly. Rows give clone size only sometimes, using once, few, many, or a class for an expanded clone.

>TRBD2|.|TRBV12-5|TRBJ2-1
CASGFLMGIAGANEQFF
TGTGCTAGTGGTTTCCTAATGGGCATAGCGGGGGCCAATGAGCAGTTCTTC
>.|.|TRBV6-1|TRBJ2-5
CASSEGPQSAPGTPEGSQETQYF
TGTGCCAGCAGTGAAGGGCCCCAATCAGCACCCGGGACACCTGAAGGTAGCCAAGAGACCCAGTACTTC
>.|.|TRBV5-5|TRBJ2-1
CASSRDTRPPFSGNNEQFF
TGTGCCAGCAGCCGTGACACAAGGCCCCCTTTTTCCGGGAACAATGAGCAGTTCTTC
>.|.|TRBV2|TRBJ2-1
CASSDDGVFYNEQFF
TGTGCCAGCAGTGATGACGGGGTATTCTACAATGAGCAGTTCTTC
>TRBD1|.|TRBV7-7|TRBJ2-5
CASSSLDREETQYF
TGTGCCAGCAGCTCCCTCGACAGGGAAGAGACCCAGTACTTC
>.|.|TRBV9|TRBJ1-1
CASSVSDGEAFF
TGTGCCAGCAGCGTCTCCGACGGGGAGGCTTTCTTT
>TRBD1|.|TRBV7-2|TRBJ2-7
CASSGDRSPPYEQYF
TGTGCCAGCAGCGGGGACAGATCCCCCCCCTACGAGCAGTACTTC
>.|.|TRBV6-4|TRBJ1-1
CASSDSSRGTEAFF
TGTGCCAGCAGTGACTCGAGTCGGGGGACTGAAGCTTTCTTT
>TRBD2|once|TRBV2|TRBJ2-1
CASNGLAGGGNEQFF
TGTGCCAGCAATGGACTAGCGGGAGGAGGCAATGAGCAGTTCTTC
>.|.|TRBV10-3|TRBJ1-4
CAISEGRDTEKLFF
TGTGCCATCAGCGAGGGACGGGATACTGAAAAACTGTTTTTT
>TRBD1|.|TRBV7-6|TRBJ1-2
CASSYESGTGVIGYTF
TGTGCCAGCAGTTATGAGTCCGGGACAGGGGTGATCGGCTACACCTTC
>TRBD2|.|TRBV7-8|TRBJ2-7
CASSISGGGYEQYF
TGTGCCAGCAGCATTAGCGGGGGGGGCTACGAGCAGTACTTC
>.|.|TRBV28|TRBJ1-5
CASSPRGGPQHF
TGTGCCAGCAGTCCCAGGGGAGGGCCCCAGCATTTT
>.|.|TRBV7-2|TRBJ2-7
CASSLRGGTVRFNEQYF
TGTGCCAGCAGCTTACGAGGGGGGACGGTGAGGTTTAACGAGCAGTACTTC
>.|.|TRBV10-2|TRBJ1-2
CASSVAVNGGDGYTF
TGCGCCAGCAGTGTCGCGGTGAACGGGGGGGATGGCTACACCTTC
>TRBD2|medium-sized|TRBV19|TRBJ2-7
CASSSGLAGFEQYF
TGTGCCAGTAGTTCGGGACTAGCGGGTTTCGAGCAGTACTTC
>.|.|TRBV4-3|TRBJ1-4
CASSQVPPGGGEKLFF
TGCGCCAGCAGCCAAGTGCCCCCAGGTGGAGGCGAAAAACTGTTTTTT
>TRBD1|.|TRBV7-2|TRBJ2-7
CASSEGAALSLYEQYF
TGTGCCAGCAGCGAGGGGGCGGCCCTTTCTCTGTACGAGCAGTACTTC
>.|few|TRBV4-1|TRBJ2-2
CASSPSSMNTGELFF
TGCGCCAGCAGCCCTTCCTCCATGAACACCGGGGAGCTGTTTTTT
>.|.|TRBV6-6|TRBJ2-7
CASSYSAGEQYF
TGTGCCAGCAGTTACTCCGCCGGCGAGCAGTACTTC
>TRBD1|.|TRBV19|TRBJ1-5
CATQTKTGSYQPQHF
TGTGCCACACAGACGAAGACAGGGTCGTATCAGCCCCAGCATTTT
>TRBD1|once|TRBV11-1|TRBJ1-2
CASSGRTGGAIHGYTF
TGTGCCAGCAGCGGGCGAACAGGGGGCGCGATACATGGCTACACCTTC
>.|.|TRBV5-5|TRBJ2-2
CASSFINGELFF
TGTGCCAGCAGCTTTATTAACGGGGAGCTGTTTTTT
>TRBD2|.|TRBV9|TRBJ2-1
CASSAGLAGSNEQFF
TGTGCCAGCAGTGCTGGTCTAGCGGGTAGCAATGAGCAGTTCTTC
>.|.|TRBV7-9|TRBJ1-5
CASSLAGQPQHF
TGTGCCAGCAGCTTAGCTGGTCAGCCCCAGCATTTT
>.|.|TRBV7-3|TRBJ2-1
CASSLWGSRPPSSYNEQFF
TGTGCCAGCAGCTTATGGGGATCCAGGCCCCCTAGCTCCTACAATGAGCAGTTCTTC
>.|.|TRBV5-6|TRBJ2-7
CASNPQGRDEQYF
TGTGCCAGCAACCCACAGGGCCGGGACGAGCAGTACTTC
>.|.|TRBV5-5|TRBJ1-4
CASSLVLAATGKLFF
TGTGCCAGCAGCTTGGTTTTGGCCGCTACAGGAAAACTGTTTTTT
>.|.|TRBV9|TRBJ2-1
CASSVTRSSYNEQFF
TGTGCCAGCAGCGTGACCCGGAGCTCCTACAATGAGCAGTTCTTC
>.|.|TRBV6-5|TRBJ2-7
CASSQGIPYEQYF
TGTGCCAGCAGTCAGGGGATACCCTACGAGCAGTACTTC
>.|.|TRBV6-1|TRBJ2-1
CASSQYTYNEQFF
TGTGCCAGCAGCCAATATACCTACAATGAGCAGTTCTTC
>TRBD2|.|TRBV4-3|TRBJ2-7
CASSQGGLAGAYEQYF
TGCGCCAGCAGCCAAGGTGGACTAGCGGGAGCCTACGAGCAGTACTTC
>.|.|TRBV7-6|TRBJ2-7
CASSLVGNEQYF
TGTGCCAGCAGCTTAGTAGGAAACGAGCAGTACTTC
>.|.|TRBV6-6|TRBJ2-7
CASSYSGAYEQYF
TGTGCCAGCAGTTACTCGGGCGCCTACGAGCAGTACTTC
>.|.|TRBV7-9|TRBJ1-4
CASSLQGMANEKLFF
TGTGCCAGCAGCTTACAGGGTATGGCTAATGAAAAACTGTTTTTT
>.|.|TRBV27|TRBJ2-2
CASSLAGATGELFF
TGTGCCAGCAGTTTAGCGGGGGCCACCGGGGAGCTGTTTTTT
>.|few|TRBV6-1|TRBJ1-1
CASSEVLHRDYTEAFF
TGTGCCAGCAGTGAAGTCCTACACCGGGACTACACTGAAGCTTTCTTT
>.|.|TRBV9|TRBJ2-2
CASSLEIPIGGGPIEELFF
TGTGCCAGCAGCCTAGAGATCCCTATTGGAGGGGGCCCGATTGAGGAGCTGTTTTTT
>TRBD2|.|TRBV11-2|TRBJ2-1
CASRGLAGMNEQFF
TGTGCCAGCAGGGGACTAGCGGGGATGAATGAGCAGTTCTTC
>TRBD1|.|TRBV14|TRBJ2-7
CASSQETSGGYEQYF
TGTGCCAGCAGCCAAGAGACTTCAGGGGGCTACGAGCAGTACTTC
>TRBD1|once|TRBV6-6|TRBJ1-5
CASSYDRGDQPQHF
TGTGCCAGCAGTTACGACAGGGGGGATCAGCCCCAGCATTTT
>.|.|TRBV7-3|TRBJ1-3
CASSLLAGSGNTIYF
TGTGCCAGCAGCTTATTGGCAGGGTCTGGAAACACCATATATTTT
>.|.|TRBV5-8|TRBJ1-1
CASSLRSSVRHTEAFF
TGTGCCAGCAGCTTGAGAAGTTCAGTTCGGCACACTGAAGCTTTCTTT
>TRBD2|.|TRBV6-5|TRBJ2-5
CASSYFLAGIQETQYF
TGTGCCAGCAGTTACTTTCTAGCGGGAATTCAAGAGACCCAGTACTTC
>.|.|TRBV6-5|TRBJ1-1
CASSYTAMNTEAFF
TGTGCCAGCAGTTACACAGCCATGAACACTGAAGCTTTCTTT
>.|.|TRBV20-1|TRBJ1-4
CSAPQGEKLFF
TGCAGTGCCCCACAGGGTGAAAAACTGTTTTTT
>TRBD1|.|TRBV2|TRBJ1-2
CASSKTFAGQGIGYGYTF
TGTGCCAGCAGTAAAACTTTTGCCGGACAGGGGATTGGCTATGGCTACACCTTC
>.|.|TRBV10-3|TRBJ2-7
CAISENTAYEQYF
TGTGCCATCAGTGAGAACACAGCCTACGAGCAGTACTTC
>TRBD1|.|TRBV27|TRBJ1-1
CASSWGQGLTEAFF
TGTGCCAGCAGTTGGGGACAGGGGTTGACTGAAGCTTTCTTT
>.|.|TRBV11-2|TRBJ2-5
CASSFYSETQYF
TGTGCCAGCAGCTTTTACTCGGAGACCCAGTACTTC